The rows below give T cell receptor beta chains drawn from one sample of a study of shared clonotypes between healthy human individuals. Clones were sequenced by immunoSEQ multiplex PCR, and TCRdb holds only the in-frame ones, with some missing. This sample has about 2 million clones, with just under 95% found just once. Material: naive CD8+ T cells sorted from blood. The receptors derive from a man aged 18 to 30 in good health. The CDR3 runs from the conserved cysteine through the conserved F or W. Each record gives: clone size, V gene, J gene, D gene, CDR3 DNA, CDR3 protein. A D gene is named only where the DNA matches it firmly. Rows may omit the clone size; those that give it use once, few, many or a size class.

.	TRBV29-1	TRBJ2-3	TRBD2	TGCAGCACCCTCATGGGACTAGCACGCACAGATACGCAGTATTTT	CSTLMGLARTDTQYF
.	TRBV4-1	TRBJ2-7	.	TGCGCCAGCAGCCAAGCAGCGGGACAGGCAAACTACGAGCAGTACTTC	CASSQAAGQANYEQYF
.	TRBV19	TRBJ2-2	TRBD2	TGTGCCACTAGACTAGCGGGAGAGGGAACCGGGGAGCTGTTTTTT	CATRLAGEGTGELFF
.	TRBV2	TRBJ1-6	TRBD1	TGTGCCAGCGGGACAGGGGCCACCTATAATTCACCCCTCCACTTT	CASGTGATYNSPLHF
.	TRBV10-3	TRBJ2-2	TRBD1	TGTGCCATCAGTCACTCATCGGACAGGGAATTGACCGGGGAGCTGTTTTTT	CAISHSSDRELTGELFF
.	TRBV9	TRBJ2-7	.	TGTGCCAGCAGCCCGCAAACGGAGGGCTACGAGCAGTACTTC	CASSPQTEGYEQYF
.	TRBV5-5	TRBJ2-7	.	TGTGCCAGCAGCAAGGCACCGGGACCCAGCTACGAGCAGTACTTC	CASSKAPGPSYEQYF
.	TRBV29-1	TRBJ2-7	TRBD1	TGCAGCGCGACCGGGACAGGGTACTCCTACGAGCAGTACTTC	CSATGTGYSYEQYF
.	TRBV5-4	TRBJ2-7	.	TGTGCCAGCATACCCCGGCTGGGCAACTACGAGCAGTACTTC	CASIPRLGNYEQYF
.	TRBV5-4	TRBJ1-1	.	TGTGCCAGCAGCTTGGACAAGAACACTGAAGCTTTCTTT	CASSLDKNTEAFF
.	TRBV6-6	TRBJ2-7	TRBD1	TGTGCCAGCAGTTACGGGCAGGGGGCCTACGAGCAGTACTTC	CASSYGQGAYEQYF
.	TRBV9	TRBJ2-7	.	TGTGCCAGCAGCGTAGCTGGAGGGACGCTTTACGAGCAGTACTTC	CASSVAGGTLYEQYF
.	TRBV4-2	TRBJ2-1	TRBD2	TGTGCCAGCAGCCAATCACTAGCGGGGGGTTTGGCTGAGCAGTTCTTC	CASSQSLAGGLAEQFF
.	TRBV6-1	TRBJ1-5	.	TGTGCCAGCTTTAGTCGGGGTTCAGGACAGCCCCAGCATTTT	CASFSRGSGQPQHF
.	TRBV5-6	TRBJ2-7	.	TGTGCCAGCAGCTCCCGGGCCCAGATTTACGAGCAGTACTTC	CASSSRAQIYEQYF
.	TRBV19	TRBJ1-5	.	TGTGCCAGTAGTATAGATCGCAGTAGCAATCAGCCCCAGCATTTT	CASSIDRSSNQPQHF
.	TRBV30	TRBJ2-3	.	TGTGCCTGGAGCCTACCCACAGATACGCAGTATTTT	CAWSLPTDTQYF
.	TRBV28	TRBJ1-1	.	TGTGCCAGCAGTTTAGTCGGGAACACTGAAGCTTTCTTT	CASSLVGNTEAFF
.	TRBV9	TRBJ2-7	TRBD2	TGTGCCAGCAGCGCCGGGACTATAGGTGGCTACGAGCAGTACTTC	CASSAGTIGGYEQYF
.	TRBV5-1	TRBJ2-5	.	TGCGCCAGCAGCCCCCGAAGGGGCGGGGAGACCCAGTACTTC	CASSPRRGGETQYF
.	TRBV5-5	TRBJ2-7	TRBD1	TGTGCCAGCAGCTTGGGGACAGGGGGATCCTACGAGCAGTACTTC	CASSLGTGGSYEQYF
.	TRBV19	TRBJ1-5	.	TGTGCCAGTAGTATAGAAGGCTGGGAGCCCCAGCATTTT	CASSIEGWEPQHF
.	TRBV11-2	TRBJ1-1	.	TGTGCCAGCAAGTGGGAGGGCACTGAAGCTTTCTTT	CASKWEGTEAFF
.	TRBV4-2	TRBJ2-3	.	TGTGCCAGCAGCCAAGAGGCGGCCCTCGGGGATACGCAGTATTTT	CASSQEAALGDTQYF
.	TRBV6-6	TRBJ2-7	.	TGTGCCAGCACCCCATCGGGGGCAGTTGGGATATACGAGCAGTACTTC	CASTPSGAVGIYEQYF
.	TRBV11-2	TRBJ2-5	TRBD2	TGTGCCAGCAGTACCGGGACTAGCGTTTTTCGGGAGACCCAGTACTTC	CASSTGTSVFRETQYF
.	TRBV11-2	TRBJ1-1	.	TGTGCCAGCACCGCAGGGCTTGGAACTGAAGCTTTCTTT	CASTAGLGTEAFF
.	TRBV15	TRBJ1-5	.	TGTGCCACCAGCGCCCGGGACTCCTGGGATCAGCCCCAGCATTTT	CATSARDSWDQPQHF
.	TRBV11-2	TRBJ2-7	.	TGTGCCAGCAGCTTAGCTCTAGTTTACGAGCAGTACTTC	CASSLALVYEQYF
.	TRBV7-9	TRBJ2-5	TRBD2	TGTGCCAGCAGCTTCGAGCGGGGGGGCCTAGAGACCCAGTACTTC	CASSFERGGLETQYF
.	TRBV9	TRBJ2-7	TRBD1	TGTGCCAGCAGCGCGTTCGGGACAGGAGACGAGCAGTACTTC	CASSAFGTGDEQYF
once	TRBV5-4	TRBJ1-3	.	TGTGCCAGCAGCTTCGGCGGCTCTGGAAACACCATATATTTT	CASSFGGSGNTIYF
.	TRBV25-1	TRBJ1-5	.	TGTGCCAGCAGTGAATTAGACAGCAATCAGCCCCAGCATTTT	CASSELDSNQPQHF
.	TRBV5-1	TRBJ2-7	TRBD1	TGCGCCAGCAGCCCAGGGTGGGACAGGAGCTCCTACGAGCAGTACTTC	CASSPGWDRSSYEQYF
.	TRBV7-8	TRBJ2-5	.	TGTGCCAGCAGCTCTACCCGACAGCCCAAAGAGACCCAGTACTTC	CASSSTRQPKETQYF
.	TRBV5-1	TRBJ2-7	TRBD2	TGCGCCAGCAGCAAGGGACTAGCGGGAGGGCAAGGCGAGCAGTACTTC	CASSKGLAGGQGEQYF
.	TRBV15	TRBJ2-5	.	TGTGCCACCAGCAGGACTACAGGGCAGGAGACCCAGTACTTC	CATSRTTGQETQYF